Listed below are T cell receptor beta chains from one sample, sequenced in a study of OX40 agonist ivuxolimab in advanced cancers. The protocol was immunoSEQ multiplex PCR, while the TCRdb copy is restricted to in-frame clones and leaves out a portion. The table lists more than 50,000 clones, roughly 82% of them singletons. Specimen: CD4+ or CD8+ T cells sorted from blood, collected in a trial of the OX40 agonist ivuxolimab. These receptors came from an adult with an advanced solid tumor such as melanoma, head and neck, liver or kidney cancer. Each CDR3 is given without its conserved first and last residue.

v_gene	j_gene	CDR3aa
TRBV4-3	TRBJ1-4	ASSQDPSGGLVKKLF
TRBV5-1	TRBJ2-7	ASSLDHTVLEQY
TRBV13	TRBJ1-3	ASSSIRTGDSGNTIY
TRBV5-4	TRBJ2-2	ASNTQQGLAVTGELF
TRBV2	TRBJ2-1	ASSGTSGHYNEQF
TRBV7-7	TRBJ2-5	ASSPTHGEQETQY
TRBV29-1	TRBJ2-1	SARGTSGGLGSYNEQF
TRBV4-2	TRBJ1-1	ASSLQGRGDTEAF
TRBV5-1	TRBJ2-3	ANTTASGGDTSTDTQY
TRBV28	TRBJ1-5	ASSLSLTGNQPQH
TRBV10-3	TRBJ2-7	AISESIGTGSYEQY
TRBV18	TRBJ2-7	ASSPRAAGPYEQY
TRBV27	TRBJ1-5	ASSFTGTRGQPQH
TRBV7-6	TRBJ1-2	ASSNDRVASNYGYT
TRBV28	TRBJ1-5	ASSTRTGGGRGGNQPQH
TRBV7-2	TRBJ1-5	ASSLESNQPQH
TRBV4-2	TRBJ1-3	ASSQNGLTGGGNTIY
TRBV27	TRBJ1-1	ASSLSGRQLAF
TRBV5-6	TRBJ1-2	ASSKTGGDYGYT
TRBV29-1	TRBJ1-3	SVEVPFSRTGGNTIY
TRBV29-1	TRBJ1-2	SVDAQEHYGYT
TRBV6-5	TRBJ1-6	ASSVTGTSPLH
TRBV18	TRBJ1-1	ASTLGQGETEAF
TRBV6-5	TRBJ1-2	ASSMRVGYT
TRBV18	TRBJ2-7	ASSPDKAVVKGEQY
TRBV6-5	TRBJ1-2	ASRPVNYGYT
TRBV2	TRBJ2-4	ASSEATTGRLAGGENIQY
TRBV18	TRBJ1-2	ASSPSAGTGGGYT
TRBV29-1	TRBJ2-3	SAASGGARTSDTQY
TRBV27	TRBJ2-6	ASREGAGANVLT
TRBV6-6	TRBJ2-5	ASWLAGGRGQETQY
TRBV4-1	TRBJ1-4	ASSRVGANLGEKLF
TRBV19	TRBJ1-1	ASTPGQVNTEAF
TRBV20-1	TRBJ2-7	SSGPSYEQY
TRBV7-3	TRBJ1-6	ASSLGSYNSPLH
TRBV7-6	TRBJ2-7	ASSLSPGRDEQY
TRBV6-5	TRBJ2-6	ASSSGSSGANVLT
TRBV29-1	TRBJ2-6	SVGESGANVLT
TRBV19	TRBJ1-2	ASSIEAGVTGYT
TRBV2	TRBJ2-3	ASSVLAGGLTDTQY
TRBV7-6	TRBJ2-7	ASSLAGQGFAEQY
TRBV6-5	TRBJ2-5	ASSDAGGPETQY
TRBV5-4	TRBJ2-5	ASPEAGGPGETQY